This T cell receptor beta chain was sequenced during a study of the immune and genomic landscape of osteosarcoma. Clones were read by immunoSEQ multiplex PCR, and TCRdb kept only the in-frame ones, dropping some. Of roughly 700 clones in the sample, less than 85% were seen once. Study results and limitations: Productive clonality stayed low overall, though C3 exceeded C1. No matched normal tissue; external skin and blood data served as benchmarks.

Osteosarcoma specimens were post-treatment primary, local recurrence and metastasis tumors from poor-prognosis patients. CDR3 length: 16 residues. V lost 0 bases, J lost 5 bases, and 8 bases stayed unmatched. CDR1 is SGHNT, CDR2 YYREEE, per germline (reference sequence). A note on this clone: Its antigen remains unidentified.

The chain couples TRBV5-4 to TRBJ2-4; 7 nucleotides line up with TRBD1. Sequences were obtained from tumor tissue from a local recurrence in the calf muscle. The source of this sequence is a woman aged 60-75 years with osteosarcoma. The CDR3 region has the DNA TGTGCCAGCAGCTTGGAATCTGGACAGGAGGAAAACATTCAGTACTTC. This translates into CASSLESGQEENIQYF.